This T cell receptor (beta chain) was sequenced in a study of cytomegalovirus exposure and HLA in healthy donors. Broader study findings: Later work associated roughly 15,000 TCR beta sequences with HLA alleles at 0.05 false discovery rate.

PCR involved 60 Vbeta and 13 Jbeta primers. Only in-frame clones appear in the TCRdb table, and some are missing; sequencing was by immunoSEQ multiplex PCR. The profile shows over 150,000 clones, about 75% of them singletons. The V segment lost 3 bases and the J segment 4 bases; nucleotides outside the gene matches: 5. The V gene's germline CDR1 is SGHRS and CDR2 YFSETQ. The CDR3 is 16 amino acids. On this clone: Its cognate antigen is unknown.

The TCR originated in a male donor in good health and CMV-seronegative. What was sequenced was PBMCs. V usage is TRBV5-1 and J usage is TRBJ2-2, with 11 bases matching TRBD2. CDR3 residues: CASSSLAGAVTGELFF. Written as DNA, the CDR3 is TGCGCCAGCAGCTCACTAGCGGGGGCTGTCACCGGGGAGCTGTTTTTT.